One T cell receptor (beta chain) is described in this entry. Its target is unknown. The CDR3 is made up of 14 amino acids. Losses at the gene ends were 6 bases for V and 7 bases for J; bases not matched to a gene: 11. Germline V lookup: CDR1 MDHEN, CDR2 SYDVKM. This sample is drawn from a study of T cell repertoires in cytomegalovirus infection. MiXCR, run by TCRdb on the reads, gives a single entry per CDR3 protein. The sample contains hundreds of thousands of distinct CDR3 sequences, over 7.5% of which appear only once. Study outcomes and limitations: Dominating the ex vivo response were TCR beta clonotypes that were CMV-specific and HLA-C-restricted.

The specimen was PBMCs. V is TRBV28 and J is TRBJ2-7; 8 nucleotides align to TRBD1. This clonotype originated in a human donor in good health (CMV status not recorded). Some clones in this sample may be carry-over from other donors' samples. CDR3 DNA sequence: TGTGCCAGCAGCCCAGGGGGCGCCCCGGGGGAGCAGTACTTC. Amino acid sequence: CASSPGGAPGEQYF.